Shown below are 21 T cell receptor beta chains from a single sample sequenced in a study of T cells in Graves' hyperthyroidism and ophthalmopathy. Amplification of TCR beta CDR3 regions was performed using RNA transcripts as template. Researchers ran a first-round RT-PCR on the TCR CDR3 using the HTBI primer set. TCRdb used MiXCR to reprocess the multiplex PCR reads, holding one entry per CDR3 protein. The sample holds fewer than 300,000 distinct CDR3 sequences, around 15% seen once. The sample was blood. Receptors originate from a woman in her forties or fifties with Graves' hyperthyroidism that later progressed to Graves' ophthalmopathy.

This clonotype was counted many times. The CDR3 reads CASLRTHLHFYMNTEAFF. The CDR3 DNA is TGTGCCAGCCTTCGTACGCACCTCCATTTTTATATGAACACTGAAGCTTTCTTT. This chain links TRBV28 with TRBJ1-1; D gene ambiguous. Deletions cut 8 bases from V and 0 bases from J, with 25 bases between. Per germline, CDR1 MDHEN and CDR2 SYDVKM. This CDR3 has 18 residues.

Ten or more counts support this clonotype. The chain joins TRBV12-3 or TRBV12-4 to TRBJ1-4; TRBD1 agrees at 7 bases. The V and J ends lost 6 bases and 8 bases, in that order; junction bases with no gene match: 12. This CDR3 is built from 15 residues. CDR3 DNA sequence: TGTGCCAGCAGCTGGACAGGTTCGCTTCAGGAAAAACTGTTTTTT. It yields the protein CASSWTGSLQEKLFF.

This clonotype was counted many times. For the CDR3, the DNA is TGTGCCAGCAGCTTAAGGGTCATTGAGGGCTATGGCTACACCTTC. This gives the protein CASSLRVIEGYGYTF. V is TRBV7-2 and J is TRBJ1-2; D gene ambiguous. The CDR3 sequence is 15 residues long. The germline V gene encodes CDR1 SGHTA and CDR2 FQGNSA. V was cut by 2 bases and J by 4 bases, with 14 bases left in between.

This clonotype was observed at least ten times. The chain links TRBV12-3 or TRBV12-4 to TRBJ2-1; TRBD2 matches at 7 bases. The CDR3 runs to 12 residues. Losses at the gene ends were 7 bases for V and 10 bases for J; bases not matched to a gene: 7. The CDR3 region has the DNA TGTGCCAGCACCCCACCGCGGGGGGAGCAGTTCTTC. This encodes CASTPPRGEQFF.

This chain uses TRBV19 with TRBJ2-2, with 7 positions matching TRBD1. The CDR3 covers 15 residues. Germline V gives CDR1 LNHDA, CDR2 SQIVND (reference sequence). Unmatched junction bases numbered 7, after V lost 6 bases and J lost 3 bases. Here the CDR3 reads CASSPLTGYTGELFF. In DNA, the CDR3 is TGTGCCAGTAGCCCTCTGACAGGGTACACCGGGGAGCTGTTTTTT. The variable domain in full, completed from reference TRBV19 and TRBJ2-2, reads DGGITQSPKYLFRKEGQNVTLSCEQNLNHDAMYWYRQDPGQGLRLIYYSQIVNDFQKGDIAEGYSVSREKKESFPLTVTSAQKNPTAFYLCASSPLTGYTGELFFGEGSRLTVL.

In its sample, this clonotype was seen many times. The chain joins TRBV2 to TRBJ1-2, with 9 bases identical to TRBD1. The CDR3 sequence is 15 residues long. Germline V gene data show CDR1 as SNHLY and CDR2 as FYNNEI. V shed 5 bases and J 4 bases; nucleotides not matched to a gene: 8. The CDR3 here is CASSPRQGDPYGYTF. DNA of the CDR3: TGTGCCAGCAGTCCTCGACAGGGGGACCCCTATGGCTACACCTTC.

This clonotype occurred a few times. The V and J genes are TRBV20-1 and TRBJ1-6, with 7 bases identical to TRBD1. CDR3 length: 14 residues. CDR1 is DFQATT, CDR2 SNEGSKA, per germline (reference sequence). The J segment lost 7 bases and the V segment lost 5 bases, leaving 8 bases of the junction unmatched. The CDR3 nucleotides read TGCAGTGCTTTCAAGACAGGGCGGAATTCACCCCTCCACTTT. Protein sequence: CSAFKTGRNSPLHF.

The chain combines TRBV27 with TRBJ2-2; 9 bases fit TRBD2. The CDR3 is 16 amino acids. Germline CDR1 reads MNHEY; CDR2 reads SMNVEV (reference sequence). The J segment lost 0 bases and the V segment lost 3 bases, leaving 2 bases of the junction unmatched. The CDR3: CASSFLAGPNTGELFF. The CDR3 region has the DNA TGTGCCAGCAGTTTCCTAGCGGGACCGAACACCGGGGAGCTGTTTTTT.

This clonotype was observed many times. The chain uses TRBV7-8 and TRBJ2-1, with no clear D. Germline CDR1 reads SGHVS; CDR2 reads FQNEAQ. Trimming took 7 bases from V and 4 from J, leaving 14 bases between them. The length of the CDR3 is 14 residues. CDR3 nucleotide sequence: TGTGCCAGCATCGAAGGAGCCGCGTACAATGAGCAGTTCTTC. This translates into CASIEGAAYNEQFF.

This clonotype was seen many times. This chain joins TRBV25-1 and TRBJ2-3; 11 bases fit TRBD2. Looked up from germline, CDR1 is MGHDK and CDR2 is SYGVNS. After removal of 1 base from V and 0 bases from J, the junction contained 12 bases not matched to a gene. This CDR3 is 20 amino acids long. The DNA for the CDR3 is TGTGCCAGCAGTGAATCAACCCGGAGGGGGACTAGCGGAAGCACAGATACGCAGTATTTT. Its protein is CASSESTRRGTSGSTDTQYF. The full variable domain, rest sourced from reference TRBV25-1 and TRBJ2-3, is EADIYQTPRYLVIGTGKKITLECSQTMGHDKMYWYQQDPGMELHLIHYSYGVNSTEKGDLSSESTVSRIRTEHFPLTLESARPSHTSQYLCASSESTRRGTSGSTDTQYFGPGTRLTVL.

In its sample, this clonotype was seen many times. This chain joins TRBV10-3 and TRBJ2-1; TRBD2 aligns across 7 bases. CDR3 length: 13 amino acids. Germline assignment: CDR1 ENHRY and CDR2 SYGVKD. After removal of 10 bases from V and 3 bases from J, the junction contained 6 bases not matched to a gene. The CDR3 nucleotides are TGTGCCAGCACTAGCGCGAGCTACAATGAGCAGTTCTTC. Amino acids: CASTSASYNEQFF.

Many counts were recorded for this clonotype. J is TRBJ2-3 and V is TRBV2, with 7 bases identical to TRBD1. The germline CDR1 and CDR2 sequences are SNHLY and FYNNEI. This CDR3 region has 12 residues. V lost 5 bases to trimming and J lost 7 bases; unmatched junction nucleotides: 3. The CDR3 reads CASSLQGNTQYF. The CDR3, as DNA: TGTGCCAGCAGTCTACAGGGGAATACGCAGTATTTT.

The CDR3 DNA is TGTGCCAGCAGCTTAGAACAGGGGAACACTGAAGCTTTCTTT. This codes for CASSLEQGNTEAFF. V and J are TRBV7-9 and TRBJ1-1, with D perhaps matching TRBD1 (6 bases). V was shortened by 1 base and J by 1 base, with 7 bases between the two germline ends. CDR1 SEHNR and CDR2 FQNEAQ come from the germline V gene (reference sequence). The CDR3 contains 14 residues.

This clonotype turned up a few times. The chain joins TRBV7-6 to TRBJ2-1, with 9 bases aligning to TRBD2. The germline V gene encodes CDR1 SGHVS and CDR2 FNYEAQ. With 5 bases clipped from V and 3 bases from J, the junction kept 5 bases outside the gene matches. The CDR3 has 15 amino acids. The CDR3 DNA follows: TGTGCCAGCAGCCTTCGGACTAGCGTCTACAATGAGCAGTTCTTC. It translates to CASSLRTSVYNEQFF.

This clonotype was picked up many times. CDR3 sequence (DNA): TGCAGTGCTAGAGGCCACCCTTACAATGAGCAGTTCTTC. Amino acids: CSARGHPYNEQFF. The chain couples TRBV20-1 to TRBJ2-1; D gene uncertain. CDR3 length equals 13 residues. V was pared by 1 base and J by 4 bases, with 8 bases between. Germline CDR1 reads DFQATT; CDR2 reads SNEGSKA (reference sequence).

This clonotype was counted many times. The rearrangement links TRBV20-1 to TRBJ1-2; perhaps TRBD1 as D (6 bases). V lost 5 bases and J lost 4, with 14 bases in between. CDR1 and CDR2 from the germline V gene are DFQATT and SNEGSKA (reference sequence). The CDR3 runs to 13 residues. CDR3 region: CSAYFTGLYGYTF. CDR3 DNA: TGCAGTGCTTACTTCACAGGGCTCTATGGCTACACCTTC.

This clonotype was seen only a few times. The V gene is TRBV5-1, the J gene TRBJ1-2; D unresolved. V was shortened by 4 bases and J by 1 base, with 11 bases between the two germline ends. The CDR3 is 14 residues long. Germline lookup yields CDR1 SGHRS and CDR2 YFSETQ. In nucleotides, the CDR3 is TGCGCCAGCAGCCCCATGGGTCTTAACTATGGCTACACCTTC. Its protein is CASSPMGLNYGYTF.

This clonotype showed up many times. The chain employs TRBV20-1 and TRBJ2-5; 7 nucleotides agree with TRBD1. From germline, CDR1 is DFQATT and CDR2 SNEGSKA (reference sequence). V shed 6 bases, J shed 6 bases, and the junction held 7 bases outside the gene matches. CDR3 size: 12 residues. The CDR3 sequence is CSAWTGWQTQYF. The CDR3 DNA reads TGCAGTGCGTGGACAGGCTGGCAGACCCAGTACTTC.

This clonotype was seen only a few times. The gene calls are TRBV7-6 and TRBJ2-1, with unresolved D. The V and J ends lost 2 bases and 3 bases respectively, with 14 bases between them. The CDR3 has 16 amino acids. Per germline, CDR1 SGHVS and CDR2 FNYEAQ. The CDR3 DNA reads TGTGCCAGCAGCTTAAAGAGCCCTTCCAACTACAATGAGCAGTTCTTC. As protein: CASSLKSPSNYNEQFF.

This clonotype was counted many times. V is TRBV11-2 and J is TRBJ2-7, with 9 nucleotides matching TRBD1. The length of the CDR3 is 16 residues. After removal of 1 base from V and 3 bases from J, the junction contained 7 bases not matched to a gene. In germline, CDR1 is SGHAT, CDR2 FQNNGV. In DNA, the CDR3 is TGTGCCAGCAGCTTAGTCTGGGGACAGGGAAACTACGAGCAGTACTTC. The encoded protein is CASSLVWGQGNYEQYF.

This clonotype was counted at least ten times. This chain uses TRBV20-1 with TRBJ2-5, with no clear D. The V and J ends lost 3 bases and 3 bases respectively, with 11 bases between them. CDR1 is DFQATT, CDR2 SNEGSKA, per germline (reference sequence). This CDR3 is 13 amino acids long. CDR3: CSARDSNKETQYF. CDR3 DNA: TGCAGTGCTAGGGATAGCAATAAAGAGACCCAGTACTTC.